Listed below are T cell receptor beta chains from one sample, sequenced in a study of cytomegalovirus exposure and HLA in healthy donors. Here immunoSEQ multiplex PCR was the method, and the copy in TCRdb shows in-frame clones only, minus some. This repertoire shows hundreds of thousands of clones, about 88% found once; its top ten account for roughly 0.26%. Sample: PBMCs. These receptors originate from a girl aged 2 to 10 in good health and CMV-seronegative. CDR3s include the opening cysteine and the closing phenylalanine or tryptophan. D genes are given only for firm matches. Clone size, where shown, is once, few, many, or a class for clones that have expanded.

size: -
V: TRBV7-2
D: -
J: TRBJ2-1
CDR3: CASSLFSYNEQFF
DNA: TGTGCCAGCAGCTTATTCAGCTACAATGAGCAGTTCTTC

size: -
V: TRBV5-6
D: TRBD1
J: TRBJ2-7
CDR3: CASSLGQGAYEQYF
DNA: TGTGCCAGCAGCTTGGGACAGGGGGCCTACGAGCAGTACTTC

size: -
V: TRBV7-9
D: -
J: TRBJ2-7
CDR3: CASSPLGKEQYF
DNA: TGTGCCAGCAGCCCCCTAGGAAAGGAGCAGTACTTC

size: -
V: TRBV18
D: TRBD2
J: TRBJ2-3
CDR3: CASSPGLAGVFTDTQYF
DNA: TGTGCCAGCTCACCGGGACTAGCGGGAGTATTCACAGATACGCAGTATTTT

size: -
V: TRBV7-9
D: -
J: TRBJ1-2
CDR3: CASSLESGYTF
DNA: TGTGCCAGCAGCTTAGAAAGCGGCTACACCTTC

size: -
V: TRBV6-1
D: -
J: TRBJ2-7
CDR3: CASSVGESTYEQYF
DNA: TGTGCCAGCAGTGTTGGGGAGTCAACCTACGAGCAGTACTTC

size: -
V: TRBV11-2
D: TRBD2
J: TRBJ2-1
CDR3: CASSNLAGGANEQFF
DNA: TGTGCCAGCAGCAACCTAGCGGGAGGTGCAAATGAGCAGTTCTTC

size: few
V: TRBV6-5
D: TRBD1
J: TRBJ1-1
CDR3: CASSYRDRGAEAFF
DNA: TGTGCCAGCAGTTACAGGGACAGGGGTGCTGAAGCTTTCTTT

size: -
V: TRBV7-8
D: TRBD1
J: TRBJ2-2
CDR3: CASSWITGTGDTGELFF
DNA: TGTGCCAGCAGCTGGATAACCGGGACAGGGGACACCGGGGAGCTGTTTTTT

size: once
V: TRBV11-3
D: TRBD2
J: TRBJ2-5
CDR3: CASSHPGLAGQETQYF
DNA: TGTGCCAGCAGCCACCCAGGACTAGCGGGACAAGAGACCCAGTACTTC

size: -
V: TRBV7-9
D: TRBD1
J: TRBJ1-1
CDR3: CASSPRGRTVNTEAFF
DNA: TGTGCCAGCAGCCCCAGGGGGCGAACGGTGAACACTGAAGCTTTCTTT

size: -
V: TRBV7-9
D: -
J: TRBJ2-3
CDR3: CASRLSGFSTDTQYF
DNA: TGTGCCAGCAGGTTAAGTGGCTTTTCCACAGATACGCAGTATTTT

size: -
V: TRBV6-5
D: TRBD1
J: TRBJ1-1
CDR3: CASSYVNRGGEAFF
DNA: TGTGCCAGCAGTTACGTTAACAGGGGAGGTGAAGCTTTCTTT

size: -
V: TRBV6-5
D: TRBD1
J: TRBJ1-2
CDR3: CASSQGGAGYGYTF
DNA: TGTGCCAGCAGTCAAGGGGGCGCGGGGTATGGCTACACCTTC

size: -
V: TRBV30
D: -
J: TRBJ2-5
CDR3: CAWSQRGTQETQYF
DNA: TGTGCCTGGAGTCAAAGAGGGACTCAAGAGACCCAGTACTTC

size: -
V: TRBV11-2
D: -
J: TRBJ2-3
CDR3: CASSQRLAFTDTQYF
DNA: TGTGCCAGCAGCCAACGGCTAGCGTTCACAGATACGCAGTATTTT

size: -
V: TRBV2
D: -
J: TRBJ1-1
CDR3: CASSRHREGTEAFF
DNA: TGTGCCAGCAGCCGACACCGGGAAGGCACTGAAGCTTTCTTT

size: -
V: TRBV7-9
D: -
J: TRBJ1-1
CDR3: CASSLERGAEAFF
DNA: TGTGCCAGCAGCTTAGAACGGGGTGCTGAAGCTTTCTTT

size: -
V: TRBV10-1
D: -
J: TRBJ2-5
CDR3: CASSRGTKETQYF
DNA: TGCGCCAGCAGTCGGGGGACGAAGGAGACCCAGTACTTC

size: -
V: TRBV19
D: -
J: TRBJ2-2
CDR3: CASSLPGGHTGELFF
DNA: TGTGCCAGTAGCCTCCCCGGGGGACACACCGGGGAGCTGTTTTTT

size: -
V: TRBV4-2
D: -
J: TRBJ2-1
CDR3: CASSPRLGEQFF
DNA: TGTGCCAGCAGCCCTCGCCTCGGTGAGCAGTTCTTC

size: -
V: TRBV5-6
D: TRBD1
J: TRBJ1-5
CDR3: CASSLRQGNQPQHF
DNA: TGTGCCAGCAGCCTACGACAGGGTAATCAGCCCCAGCATTTT

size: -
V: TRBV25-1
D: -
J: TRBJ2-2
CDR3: CASSEYGTSNTGELFF
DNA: TGTGCCAGCAGTGAATATGGGACAAGTAACACCGGGGAGCTGTTTTTT

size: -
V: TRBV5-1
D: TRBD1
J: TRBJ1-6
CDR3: CASSPTGRKGSPLHF
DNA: TGCGCCAGCAGCCCGACAGGGCGTAAAGGTTCACCCCTCCACTTT

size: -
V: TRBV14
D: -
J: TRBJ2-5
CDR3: CASSQDQVRETQYF
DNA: TGTGCCAGCAGCCAAGATCAGGTCCGAGAGACCCAGTACTTC

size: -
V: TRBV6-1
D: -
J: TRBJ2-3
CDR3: CASSEPGLKNTQYF
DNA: TGTGCCAGCAGTGAGCCGGGACTCAAGAATACGCAGTATTTT

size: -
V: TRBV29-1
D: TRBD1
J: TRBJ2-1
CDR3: CSVTGLTPYNEQFF
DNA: TGCAGCGTGACAGGGCTCACTCCCTACAATGAGCAGTTCTTC

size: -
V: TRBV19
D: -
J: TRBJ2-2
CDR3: CASSPYRQAGNTGELFF
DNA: TGTGCCAGTAGTCCCTACCGGCAGGCTGGGAACACCGGGGAGCTGTTTTTT

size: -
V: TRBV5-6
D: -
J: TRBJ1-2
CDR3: CASSLGQQTGYTF
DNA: TGTGCCAGCAGCTTAGGACAGCAGACGGGCTACACCTTC

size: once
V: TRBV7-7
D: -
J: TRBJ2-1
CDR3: CASSLSGSSYNEQFF
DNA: TGTGCCAGCAGCTTAAGCGGAAGCTCCTACAATGAGCAGTTCTTC

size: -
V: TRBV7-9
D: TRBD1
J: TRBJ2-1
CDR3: CASSFGPQGARQFF
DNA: TGTGCCAGCAGCTTTGGCCCCCAGGGGGCCAGGCAGTTCTTC

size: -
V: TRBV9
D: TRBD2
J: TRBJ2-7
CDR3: CASSPTSGGAYEQYF
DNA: TGTGCCAGCAGCCCCACTAGCGGGGGTGCCTACGAGCAGTACTTC

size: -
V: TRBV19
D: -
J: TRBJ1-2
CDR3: CASSSQGSNYGYTF
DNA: TGTGCCAGTAGTAGTCAGGGGTCTAACTATGGCTACACCTTC

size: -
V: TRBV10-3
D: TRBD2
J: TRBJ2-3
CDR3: CAISESPSASGGTDTQYF
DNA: TGTGCCATCAGTGAGTCTCCGTCTGCTAGCGGGGGGACAGATACGCAGTATTTT

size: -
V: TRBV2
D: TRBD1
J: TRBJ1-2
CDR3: CASKMTGDYGYTF
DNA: TGTGCCAGCAAGATGACAGGGGATTATGGCTACACCTTC

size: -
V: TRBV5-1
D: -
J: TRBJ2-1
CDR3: CASSRSGDPYNEQFF
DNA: TGCGCCAGCAGCCGTTCAGGGGACCCCTACAATGAGCAGTTCTTC